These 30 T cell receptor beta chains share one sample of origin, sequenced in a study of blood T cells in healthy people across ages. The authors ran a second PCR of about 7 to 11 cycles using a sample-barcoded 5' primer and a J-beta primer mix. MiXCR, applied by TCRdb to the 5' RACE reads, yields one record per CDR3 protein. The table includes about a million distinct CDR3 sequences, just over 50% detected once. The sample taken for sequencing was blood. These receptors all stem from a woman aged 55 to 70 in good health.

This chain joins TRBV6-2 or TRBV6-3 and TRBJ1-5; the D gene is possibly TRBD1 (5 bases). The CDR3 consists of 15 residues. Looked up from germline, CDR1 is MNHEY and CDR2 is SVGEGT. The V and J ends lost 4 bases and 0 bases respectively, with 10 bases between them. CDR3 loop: CASSWGGGSNQPQHF. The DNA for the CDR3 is TGTGCCAGCAGTTGGGGTGGGGGTAGCAATCAGCCCCAGCATTTT.

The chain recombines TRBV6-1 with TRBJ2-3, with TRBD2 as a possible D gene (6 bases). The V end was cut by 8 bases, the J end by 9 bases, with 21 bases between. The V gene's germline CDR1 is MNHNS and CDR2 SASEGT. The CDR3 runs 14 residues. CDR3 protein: CASGDRSGGETQYF. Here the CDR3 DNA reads TGTGCCAGCGGGGATAGGTCCGGCGGGGAGACGCAGTATTTT.

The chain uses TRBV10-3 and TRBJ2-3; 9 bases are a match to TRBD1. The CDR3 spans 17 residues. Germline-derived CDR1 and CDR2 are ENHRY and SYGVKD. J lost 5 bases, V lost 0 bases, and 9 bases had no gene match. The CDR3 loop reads CAISESQGARRGDTQYF. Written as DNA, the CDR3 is TGTGCCATCAGTGAGTCACAGGGGGCGAGGAGGGGAGATACGCAGTATTTT.

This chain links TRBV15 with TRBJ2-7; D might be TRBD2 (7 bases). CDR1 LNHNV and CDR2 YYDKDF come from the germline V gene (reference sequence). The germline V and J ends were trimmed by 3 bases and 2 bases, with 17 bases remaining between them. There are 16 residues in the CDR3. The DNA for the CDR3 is TGTGCCACCAGCAGGATGGGACGGGGGGACACCTACGAGCAGTACTTC. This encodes CATSRMGRGDTYEQYF.

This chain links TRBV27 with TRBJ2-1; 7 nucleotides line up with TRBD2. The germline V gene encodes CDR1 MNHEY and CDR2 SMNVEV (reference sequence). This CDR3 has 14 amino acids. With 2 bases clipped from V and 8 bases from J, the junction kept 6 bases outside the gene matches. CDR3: CASSLPATSHEQFF. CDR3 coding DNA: TGTGCCAGCAGTTTACCCGCGACTAGCCATGAGCAGTTCTTC.

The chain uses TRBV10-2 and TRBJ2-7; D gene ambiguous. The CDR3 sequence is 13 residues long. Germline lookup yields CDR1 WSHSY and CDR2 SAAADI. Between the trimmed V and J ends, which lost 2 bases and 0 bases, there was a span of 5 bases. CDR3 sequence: CASSEDPSYEQYF. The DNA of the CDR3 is TGCGCCAGCAGTGAGGACCCCTCCTACGAGCAGTACTTC.

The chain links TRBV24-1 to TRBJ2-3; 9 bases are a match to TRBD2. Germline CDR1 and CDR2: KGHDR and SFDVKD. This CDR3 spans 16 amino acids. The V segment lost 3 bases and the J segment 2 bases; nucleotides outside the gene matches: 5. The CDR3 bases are TGTGCCACCAGTGATGCACTAGCGGGTTTCACAGATACGCAGTATTTT. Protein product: CATSDALAGFTDTQYF.

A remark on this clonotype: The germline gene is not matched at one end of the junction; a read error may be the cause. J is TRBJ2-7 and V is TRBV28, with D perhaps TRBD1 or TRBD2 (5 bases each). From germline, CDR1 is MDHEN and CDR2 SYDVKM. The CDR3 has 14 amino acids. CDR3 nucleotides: TGTGCCGGCAGTTCTCGGACACGGGACTACGAGCAGTACTTC. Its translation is CAGSSRTRDYEQYF. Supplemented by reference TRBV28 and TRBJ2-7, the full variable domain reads DVKVTQSSRYLVKRTGEKVFLECVQDMDHENMFWYRQDPGLGLRLIYFSYDVKMKEKGDIPEGYSVSREKKERFSLILESASTNQTSMYLCAGSSRTRDYEQYFGPGTRLTVT.

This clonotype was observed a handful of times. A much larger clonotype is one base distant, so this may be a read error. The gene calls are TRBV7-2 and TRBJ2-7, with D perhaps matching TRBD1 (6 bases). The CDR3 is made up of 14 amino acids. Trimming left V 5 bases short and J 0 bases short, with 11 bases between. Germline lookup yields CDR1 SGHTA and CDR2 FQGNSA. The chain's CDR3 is CASSVYRDSYEQYF. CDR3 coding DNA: TGTGCCAGCAGCGTTTACAGGGACTCCTACGAGCAGTACTTC.

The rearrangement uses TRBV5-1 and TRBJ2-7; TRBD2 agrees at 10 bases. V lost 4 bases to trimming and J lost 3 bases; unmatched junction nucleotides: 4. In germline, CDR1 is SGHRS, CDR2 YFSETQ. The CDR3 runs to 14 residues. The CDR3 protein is CASSRTSGDYEQYF. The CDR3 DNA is TGCGCCAGCAGCCGGACTAGCGGAGACTACGAGCAGTACTTC.

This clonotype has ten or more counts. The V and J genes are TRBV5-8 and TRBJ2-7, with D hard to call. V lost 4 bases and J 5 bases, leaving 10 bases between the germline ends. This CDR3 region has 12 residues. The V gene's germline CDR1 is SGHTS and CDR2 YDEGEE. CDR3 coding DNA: TGTGCCAGCAGCCTACTACCCCACGAGCAGTACTTC. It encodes CASSLLPHEQYF.

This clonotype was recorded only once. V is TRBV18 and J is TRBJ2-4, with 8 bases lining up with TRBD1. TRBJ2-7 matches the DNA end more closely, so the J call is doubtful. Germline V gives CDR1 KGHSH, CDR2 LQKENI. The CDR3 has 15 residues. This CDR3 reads CASSPSPTGVYEQYF. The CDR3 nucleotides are TGTGCCAGCTCACCCTCCCCGACAGGGGTTTACGAGCAGTACTTC.

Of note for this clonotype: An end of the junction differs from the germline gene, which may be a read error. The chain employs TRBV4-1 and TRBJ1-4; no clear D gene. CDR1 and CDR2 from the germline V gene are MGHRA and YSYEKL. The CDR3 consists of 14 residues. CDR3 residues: CASSQGESHEELFF. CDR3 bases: TGCGCCAGCAGCCAAGGGGAGAGCCATGAAGAACTGTTTTTT.

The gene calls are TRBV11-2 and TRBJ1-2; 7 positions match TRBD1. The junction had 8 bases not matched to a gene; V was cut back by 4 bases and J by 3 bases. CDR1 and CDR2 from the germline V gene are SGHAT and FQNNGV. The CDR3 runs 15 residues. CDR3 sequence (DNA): TGTGCCAGCAGCTCTAAAGGGGGCTGGGACTATGGCTACACCTTC. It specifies CASSSKGGWDYGYTF.

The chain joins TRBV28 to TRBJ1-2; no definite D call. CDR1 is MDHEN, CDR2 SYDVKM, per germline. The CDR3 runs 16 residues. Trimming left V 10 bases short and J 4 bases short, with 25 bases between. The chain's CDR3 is CATKVRLGGLGYGYTF. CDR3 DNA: TGTGCCACCAAAGTTCGATTGGGAGGTTTGGGCTATGGCTACACCTTC.

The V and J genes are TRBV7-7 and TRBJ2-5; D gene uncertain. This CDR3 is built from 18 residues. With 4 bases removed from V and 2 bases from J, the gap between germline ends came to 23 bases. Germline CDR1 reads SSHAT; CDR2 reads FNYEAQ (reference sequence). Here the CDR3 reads CASSSSRRFRQDQETQYF. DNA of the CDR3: TGTGCCAGCAGCTCGAGCAGACGATTCAGGCAGGATCAAGAGACCCAGTACTTC.

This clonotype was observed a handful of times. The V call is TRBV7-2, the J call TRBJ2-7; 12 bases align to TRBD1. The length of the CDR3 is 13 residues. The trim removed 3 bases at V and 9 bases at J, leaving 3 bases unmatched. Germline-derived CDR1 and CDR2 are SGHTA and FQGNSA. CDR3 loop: CASSLGQGALQYF. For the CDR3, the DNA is TGTGCCAGCAGCTTGGGACAGGGGGCTCTGCAGTACTTC.

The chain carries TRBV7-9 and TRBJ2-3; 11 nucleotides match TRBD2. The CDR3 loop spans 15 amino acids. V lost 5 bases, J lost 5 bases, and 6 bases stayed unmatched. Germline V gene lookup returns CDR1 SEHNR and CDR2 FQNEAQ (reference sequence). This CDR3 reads CASSKTSGRGDTQYF. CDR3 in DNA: TGTGCCAGCAGCAAAACTAGCGGGAGAGGAGATACGCAGTATTTT.

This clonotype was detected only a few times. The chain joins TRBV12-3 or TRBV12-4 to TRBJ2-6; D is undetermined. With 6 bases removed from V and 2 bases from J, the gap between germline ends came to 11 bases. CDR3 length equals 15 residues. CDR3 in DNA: TGTGCCAGCAGGGATACAAACGCTGGGGCCAACGTCCTGACTTTC. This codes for CASRDTNAGANVLTF.

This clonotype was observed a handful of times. CDR3 region: CSVKAGYGYTF. CDR3 sequence (DNA): TGCAGCGTGAAAGCTGGTTATGGCTACACCTTC. The chain links TRBV29-1 to TRBJ1-2; no clear D. Between the trimmed V and J ends, which lost 6 bases and 5 bases, there was a span of 10 bases. The CDR3 has 11 residues. CDR1 and CDR2 (germline): SQVTM, ANQGSEA.

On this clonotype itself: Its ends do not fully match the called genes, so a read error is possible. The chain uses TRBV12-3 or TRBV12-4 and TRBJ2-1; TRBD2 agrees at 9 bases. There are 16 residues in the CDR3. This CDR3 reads CTSSTWREGRGGEQFF. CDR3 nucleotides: TGTACCAGCAGTACCTGGCGGGAGGGCCGAGGGGGTGAGCAGTTCTTC.

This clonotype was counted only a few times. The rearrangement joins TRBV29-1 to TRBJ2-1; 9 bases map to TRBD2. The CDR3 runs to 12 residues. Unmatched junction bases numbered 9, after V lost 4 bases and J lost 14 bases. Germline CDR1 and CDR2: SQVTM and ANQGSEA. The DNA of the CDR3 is TGCAGCGTTGGCGATAGCGGGAGTAGGAAGTTCTTC. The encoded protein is CSVGDSGSRKFF.

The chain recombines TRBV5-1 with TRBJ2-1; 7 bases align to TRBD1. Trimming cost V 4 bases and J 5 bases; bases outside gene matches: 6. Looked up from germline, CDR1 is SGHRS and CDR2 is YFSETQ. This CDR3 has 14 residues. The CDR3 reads CASSDRTGNNEQFF. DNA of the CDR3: TGCGCCAGCAGCGATCGGACAGGTAACAATGAGCAGTTCTTC.

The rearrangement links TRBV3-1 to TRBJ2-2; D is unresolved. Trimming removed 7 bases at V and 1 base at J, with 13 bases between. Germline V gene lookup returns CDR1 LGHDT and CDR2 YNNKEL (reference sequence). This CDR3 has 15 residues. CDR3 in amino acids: CASIYGVGNTGELFF. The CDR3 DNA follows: TGTGCCAGCATCTATGGGGTAGGGAACACCGGGGAGCTGTTTTTT.

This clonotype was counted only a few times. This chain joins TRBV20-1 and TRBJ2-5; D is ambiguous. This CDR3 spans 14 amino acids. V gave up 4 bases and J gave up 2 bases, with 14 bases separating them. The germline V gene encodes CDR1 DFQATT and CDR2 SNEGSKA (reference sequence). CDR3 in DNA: TGCAGTGCTACCACTCTAGACGAACAAGAGACCCAGTACTTC. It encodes CSATTLDEQETQYF.

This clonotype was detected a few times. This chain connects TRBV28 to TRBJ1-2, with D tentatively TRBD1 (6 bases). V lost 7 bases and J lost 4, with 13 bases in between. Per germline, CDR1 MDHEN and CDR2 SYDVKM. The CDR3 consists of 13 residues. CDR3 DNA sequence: TGTGCCAGCAATCGGGGGGGCAGCTATGGCTACACCTTC. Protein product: CASNRGGSYGYTF.

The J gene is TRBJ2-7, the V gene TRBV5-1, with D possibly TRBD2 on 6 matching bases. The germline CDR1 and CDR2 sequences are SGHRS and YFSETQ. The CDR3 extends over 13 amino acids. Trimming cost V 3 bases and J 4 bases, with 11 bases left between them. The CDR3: CASSWDFPYEQYF. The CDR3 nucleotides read TGCGCCAGCAGCTGGGACTTCCCGTACGAGCAGTACTTC.

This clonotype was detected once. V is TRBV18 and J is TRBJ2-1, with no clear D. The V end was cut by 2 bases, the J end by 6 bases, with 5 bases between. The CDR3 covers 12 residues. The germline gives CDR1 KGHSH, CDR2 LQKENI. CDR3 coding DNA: TGTGCCAGCTCACCAAACCGCAATGAGCAGTTCTTC. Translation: CASSPNRNEQFF.

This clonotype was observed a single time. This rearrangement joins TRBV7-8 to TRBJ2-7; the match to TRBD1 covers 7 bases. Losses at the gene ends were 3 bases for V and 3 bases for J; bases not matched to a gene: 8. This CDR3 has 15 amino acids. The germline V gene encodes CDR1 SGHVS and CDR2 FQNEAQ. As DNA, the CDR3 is TGTGCCAGCAGCTTGAGACAGGGTGTCAACTACGAGCAGTACTTC. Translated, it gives CASSLRQGVNYEQYF.

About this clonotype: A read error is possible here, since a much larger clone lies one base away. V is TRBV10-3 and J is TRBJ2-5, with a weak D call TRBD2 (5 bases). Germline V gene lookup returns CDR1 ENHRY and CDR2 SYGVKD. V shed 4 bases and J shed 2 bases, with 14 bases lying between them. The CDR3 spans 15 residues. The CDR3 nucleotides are TGTGCCATCAGTGGCCGGGGAAAAGATCAAGAGACCCAGTACTTC. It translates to CAISGRGKDQETQYF.